One and the same sample provided the 4 T cell receptor beta chains below, sequenced in a study of cytomegalovirus exposure and HLA in healthy donors. The PCR ran on 60 Vbeta and 13 Jbeta primers. Data came from immunoSEQ multiplex PCR; TCRdb stores just in-frame clones and leaves some out. The sample yields about 160,000 clones, roughly 80% seen once. What was sequenced was PBMCs. The receptors come from a male donor in good health and CMV-seropositive.

In its sample, this clone was seen once. The chain joins TRBV7-8 to TRBJ2-1, with 12 nucleotides matching TRBD2. Germline CDR1 reads SGHVS; CDR2 reads FQNEAQ. CDR3 length: 16 residues. V lost 1 base and J lost 5; bases outside the gene matches: 3. The CDR3 DNA follows: TGTGCCAGCAGCTTAGTGGGACTAGCGGGCGACAATGAGCAGTTCTTC. Its protein is CASSLVGLAGDNEQFF.

The chain has TRBV27 and TRBJ1-4, with a tentative D call TRBD1 (5 bases). V dropped 6 bases and J dropped 3 bases, with 11 bases sitting between them. This CDR3 is built from 14 residues. Germline V gene lookup returns CDR1 MNHEY and CDR2 SMNVEV (reference sequence). The CDR3 loop reads CASSRGGANEKLFF. CDR3 nucleotides: TGTGCCAGCAGCCGGGGGGGGGCTAATGAAAAACTGTTTTTT.

The chain has TRBV19 and TRBJ2-3, with 9 bases identical to TRBD1. This CDR3 spans 13 amino acids. In germline, CDR1 is LNHDA, CDR2 SQIVND (reference sequence). The junction had 5 bases not matched to a gene; V was cut back by 7 bases and J by 6 bases. CDR3 in amino acids: CASTPQGADTQYF. The CDR3 DNA sequence: TGTGCCAGTACCCCACAGGGGGCGGATACGCAGTATTTT.

The J gene is TRBJ1-5, the V gene TRBV2; no firm D call. Trimming removed 2 bases at V and 0 bases at J, with 5 bases between. Germline CDR1 is SNHLY and CDR2 is FYNNEI. CDR3 length equals 14 residues. The CDR3 nucleotides read TGTGCCAGCAGTGAATTGGCTAGCAATCAGCCCCAGCATTTT. Amino acids: CASSELASNQPQHF.